This is a list of T cell receptor beta chains from one sample in a study of T cell responses to AZD1222 COVID-19 vaccine. The table came from immunoSEQ multiplex PCR; TCRdb's copy has only in-frame clones and leaves some out. The sample includes about 150,000 clones, over 90% of them seen just once. The sample was peripheral blood, taken 28 days after the second AZD1222 dose. The receptors shown here come from an adult who received the AZD1222 COVID-19 vaccine. The CDR3 runs from the conserved cysteine through the conserved F or W. Each record gives: CDR3 DNA, CDR3 protein, J gene, clone size, V gene, D gene. D genes are given only for firm matches. Not all rows give a size; the values are once, few, many and, for expanded clones, a class.

CDR3 DNA: TGTGCCAGCAGCTCCACTCCGGGACTAGCTACAGATACGCAGTATTTT; CDR3 protein: CASSSTPGLATDTQYF; J gene: TRBJ2-3; clone size: NA; V gene: TRBV11-2; D gene: TRBD2
CDR3 DNA: TGTGCCGTGTCGGGGAGCCGTAACAATGAGCAGTTCTTC; CDR3 protein: CAVSGSRNNEQFF; J gene: TRBJ2-1; clone size: NA; V gene: TRBV19; D gene: NA
CDR3 DNA: TGTGCCAGCAGGGTGACAGGGGGCAATCAGCCCCAGCATTTT; CDR3 protein: CASRVTGGNQPQHF; J gene: TRBJ1-5; clone size: NA; V gene: TRBV6-5; D gene: TRBD1
CDR3 DNA: TGTGCCAGCAGCCTCACCGGGGGCGGGATATCAGATACGCAGTATTTT; CDR3 protein: CASSLTGGGISDTQYF; J gene: TRBJ2-3; clone size: NA; V gene: TRBV9; D gene: NA
CDR3 DNA: TGTGCCAGCAGCTACGGGGGGAGTCGCGCCTACGAGCAGTACTTC; CDR3 protein: CASSYGGSRAYEQYF; J gene: TRBJ2-7; clone size: few; V gene: TRBV7-9; D gene: TRBD2
CDR3 DNA: TGTGCCAGCAGCTTATACGGGGGCGGGACAGATACGCAGTATTTT; CDR3 protein: CASSLYGGGTDTQYF; J gene: TRBJ2-3; clone size: NA; V gene: TRBV7-7; D gene: NA
CDR3 DNA: TGTGCCAGCAGCTTCACCTCTGGAAACACCATATATTTT; CDR3 protein: CASSFTSGNTIYF; J gene: TRBJ1-3; clone size: NA; V gene: TRBV11-3; D gene: NA
CDR3 DNA: TGTGCCAGCAGATATGAGGGACTAGCGGGGAACATTCAGTACTTC; CDR3 protein: CASRYEGLAGNIQYF; J gene: TRBJ2-4; clone size: NA; V gene: TRBV28; D gene: TRBD2
CDR3 DNA: TGTGCCAGCAGCGTACGGGGGGAGACCCAGTACTTC; CDR3 protein: CASSVRGETQYF; J gene: TRBJ2-5; clone size: NA; V gene: TRBV9; D gene: NA
CDR3 DNA: TGCGCCAGCAGGGAGAAAGGGGGCACTGAAGCTTTCTTT; CDR3 protein: CASREKGGTEAFF; J gene: TRBJ1-1; clone size: NA; V gene: TRBV4-1; D gene: NA
CDR3 DNA: TGTGCCAGCAACAGGGGCCAGGGGGACGCGACCTACGAGCAGTACTTC; CDR3 protein: CASNRGQGDATYEQYF; J gene: TRBJ2-7; clone size: NA; V gene: TRBV7-2; D gene: TRBD1
CDR3 DNA: TGTGCCAGCAGCCTCGACAGGGACGGGGATGAAAAACTGTTTTTT; CDR3 protein: CASSLDRDGDEKLFF; J gene: TRBJ1-4; clone size: NA; V gene: TRBV7-8; D gene: TRBD1
CDR3 DNA: TGTGCCAGCTCACCGGGGCAGGTAGAAGGCTACACCTTC; CDR3 protein: CASSPGQVEGYTF; J gene: TRBJ1-2; clone size: few; V gene: TRBV18; D gene: NA
CDR3 DNA: TGCAGTGCTAGTGGGACTAGCGGCGGGGAATGGCCAGATACGCAGTATTTT; CDR3 protein: CSASGTSGGEWPDTQYF; J gene: TRBJ2-3; clone size: NA; V gene: TRBV20-1; D gene: TRBD2
CDR3 DNA: TGTGCCAGCAGCTCTGGGGGACTAGCGGGGGAACGAACCGGGGAGCTGTTTTTT; CDR3 protein: CASSSGGLAGERTGELFF; J gene: TRBJ2-2; clone size: NA; V gene: TRBV5-4; D gene: TRBD2
CDR3 DNA: TGTGCCACCAGGACAGGGCCAACTAATGAAAAACTGTTTTTT; CDR3 protein: CATRTGPTNEKLFF; J gene: TRBJ1-4; clone size: NA; V gene: TRBV10-3; D gene: TRBD1
CDR3 DNA: TGTGCCAGCAGCGTAGCGGGTGGTGCAGGGGGCGATTGGATCATCGGGGAGCTGTTTTTT; CDR3 protein: CASSVAGGAGGDWIIGELFF; J gene: TRBJ2-2; clone size: NA; V gene: TRBV9; D gene: TRBD1
CDR3 DNA: TGCGCCAGCAGCTTGGGGCCACAGGGACCCTATGGCTACACCTTC; CDR3 protein: CASSLGPQGPYGYTF; J gene: TRBJ1-2; clone size: NA; V gene: TRBV5-1; D gene: NA
CDR3 DNA: TGTGCCTGGAGCGAGACAGGGGTTAACACAGATACGCAGTATTTT; CDR3 protein: CAWSETGVNTDTQYF; J gene: TRBJ2-3; clone size: NA; V gene: TRBV30; D gene: TRBD1
CDR3 DNA: TGCAGTGCTAGTTTGACAGGGTATCGGGGCTACACCTTC; CDR3 protein: CSASLTGYRGYTF; J gene: TRBJ1-2; clone size: NA; V gene: TRBV20-1; D gene: TRBD1
CDR3 DNA: TGTGCCAGCAGCCACGGGGGGGGAGGTTCCTCCTACAATGAGCAGTTCTTC; CDR3 protein: CASSHGGGGSSYNEQFF; J gene: TRBJ2-1; clone size: NA; V gene: TRBV4-2; D gene: TRBD2
CDR3 DNA: TGCAGTGCTAGTGCAACTAGCGGGGCCTACTACGAGCAGTACTTC; CDR3 protein: CSASATSGAYYEQYF; J gene: TRBJ2-7; clone size: NA; V gene: TRBV20-1; D gene: TRBD2
CDR3 DNA: TGTGCCACCAGTCCGCAGGGCGTCTACAATGAGCAGTTCTTC; CDR3 protein: CATSPQGVYNEQFF; J gene: TRBJ2-1; clone size: NA; V gene: TRBV24-1; D gene: NA
CDR3 DNA: TGTGCCAGCTCTCAAGGGACAGGGGGGGTGAATGAGCAGTTCTTC; CDR3 protein: CASSQGTGGVNEQFF; J gene: TRBJ2-1; clone size: NA; V gene: TRBV18; D gene: TRBD1
CDR3 DNA: TGTGCCTGGAGTGGTTGGGGGGACTATGGCTACACCTTC; CDR3 protein: CAWSGWGDYGYTF; J gene: TRBJ1-2; clone size: few; V gene: TRBV30; D gene: NA
CDR3 DNA: TGTGCCAGTAGTATCGGACGGGGGCAGGGACCTAACAATGAGCAGTTCTTC; CDR3 protein: CASSIGRGQGPNNEQFF; J gene: TRBJ2-1; clone size: NA; V gene: TRBV19; D gene: NA
CDR3 DNA: TGTGCCAGCAGCTCCTCAAACAGGGAAGCCGTTGGCAATGAGCAGTTCTTC; CDR3 protein: CASSSSNREAVGNEQFF; J gene: TRBJ2-1; clone size: NA; V gene: TRBV7-9; D gene: NA
CDR3 DNA: TGCGCCAGCAGCTTGCCCCTCAGACAGGGAGAGACCCAGTACTTC; CDR3 protein: CASSLPLRQGETQYF; J gene: TRBJ2-5; clone size: NA; V gene: TRBV5-1; D gene: TRBD1
CDR3 DNA: TGTGCCAGCAGCGTTGGACAGGGGGCCAACTACGAGCAGTACTTC; CDR3 protein: CASSVGQGANYEQYF; J gene: TRBJ2-7; clone size: NA; V gene: TRBV11-2; D gene: TRBD1
CDR3 DNA: TGTGCCAGCAGTTTGACCGGGACTAGAGGAGAGCAGTTCTTC; CDR3 protein: CASSLTGTRGEQFF; J gene: TRBJ2-1; clone size: once; V gene: TRBV28; D gene: TRBD2